What follows are 27 T cell receptor beta chains derived from one specimen sequenced in a study of cytomegalovirus exposure and HLA in healthy donors. Vbeta (60) and Jbeta (13) primers were used in the PCR. The protocol was immunoSEQ multiplex PCR, while the TCRdb copy is restricted to in-frame clones and leaves out a portion. The listing records about 120,000 clones. Material for sequencing was PBMCs. The receptors here all came from a man aged 18 to 30 in good health and CMV-seronegative.

The chain is built from TRBV7-8 and TRBJ2-7, with no clear D. V was pared by 3 bases and J by 2 bases, with 11 bases between. There are 14 residues in the CDR3. Germline V gives CDR1 SGHVS, CDR2 FQNEAQ. The CDR3 sequence is CASSFEARTYEQYF. CDR3 DNA sequence: TGTGCCAGCAGCTTCGAAGCCCGAACCTACGAGCAGTACTTC.

The gene calls are TRBV7-6 and TRBJ2-5, with 7 nucleotides matching TRBD1. Germline CDR1 and CDR2: SGHVS and FNYEAQ. The CDR3 loop spans 13 amino acids. Germline trimming cut 4 bases from V and 2 bases from J; bases unmatched to any gene: 1. CDR3 region: CASSSGQQETQYF. The CDR3 DNA is TGTGCCAGCAGCTCGGGACAGCAAGAGACCCAGTACTTC.

V is TRBV4-1 and J is TRBJ2-2, with 11 bases matching TRBD1. From germline, CDR1 is MGHRA and CDR2 YSYEKL. The junction had 8 bases not matched to a gene; V was cut back by 6 bases and J by 5 bases. This CDR3 is built from 16 residues. This CDR3 is CASSYSGTGGTGELFF. Written as DNA, the CDR3 is TGCGCCAGCAGTTACTCCGGGACAGGGGGAACCGGGGAGCTGTTTTTT.

The V call is TRBV13, the J call TRBJ1-2; D call uncertain. CDR1 and CDR2 (germline): PRHDT, FYEKMQ (reference sequence). Trimming shortened V by 5 bases and J by 0 bases, and 10 bases separated the two germline ends. The CDR3 length is 14 residues. In nucleotides, the CDR3 is TGTGCCAGCAGCCCTCACGTAGCTAACTATGGCTACACCTTC. Translated, it gives CASSPHVANYGYTF. Combining the CDR3 with reference TRBV13 and TRBJ1-2 gives the whole variable domain AAGVIQSPRHLIKEKRETATLKCYPIPRHDTVYWYQQGPGQDPQFLISFYEKMQSDKGSIPDRFSAQQFSDYHSELNMSSLELGDSALYFCASSPHVANYGYTFGSGTRLTVV.

This chain connects TRBV5-4 to TRBJ1-2; 10 bases map to TRBD1. The CDR3 has 16 amino acids. Unmatched junction bases numbered 11, after V lost 5 bases and J lost 4 bases. Germline CDR1 is SGHNT and CDR2 is YYREEE (reference sequence). This CDR3 reads CASSHTRDRGPYGYTF. The CDR3 DNA is TGTGCCAGCAGTCACACCCGGGACAGGGGACCCTATGGCTACACCTTC.

The rearrangement uses TRBV28 and TRBJ1-1; a weak D match, TRBD1 (6 bases). The V end lost 5 bases, the J end lost 3 bases, and 7 bases lay between the germline ends. Germline values: CDR1 MDHEN, CDR2 SYDVKM. The CDR3 runs to 12 residues. The CDR3 sequence is CASSGQYTEAFF. In DNA form, the CDR3 reads TGTGCCAGCAGTGGACAGTACACTGAAGCTTTCTTT.

V is TRBV9 and J is TRBJ2-7; TRBD1 matches 9 bases. Germline V gene sequence: CDR1 SGDLS, CDR2 YYNGEE. V shed 0 bases and J 2 bases; nucleotides not matched to a gene: 3. This CDR3 is built from 15 residues. This CDR3 reads CASSVAGQGPYEQYF. CDR3 nucleotide sequence: TGTGCCAGCAGCGTAGCGGGACAGGGACCCTACGAGCAGTACTTC. Based on the CDR3 plus reference TRBV9 and TRBJ2-7, the full variable domain is DSGVTQTPKHLITATGQRVTLRCSPRSGDLSVYWYQQSLDQGLQFLIQYYNGEERAKGNILERFSAQQFPDLHSELNLSSLELGDSALYFCASSVAGQGPYEQYFGPGTRLTVT.

The chain is built from TRBV5-1 and TRBJ1-4, with 8 bases identical to TRBD1. Germline V gives CDR1 SGHRS, CDR2 YFSETQ. This CDR3 comprises 16 residues. V trimming: 2 bases; J trimming: 6 bases; junction bases outside the gene matches: 9. CDR3 nucleotide sequence: TGCGCCAGCAGCTTCCGGACAGGGAGGTCCGATGAAAAACTGTTTTTT. Its protein product is CASSFRTGRSDEKLFF.

V usage is TRBV7-2 and J usage is TRBJ2-2, with 9 bases that match TRBD2. The CDR3 covers 16 residues. V was pared by 0 bases and J by 6 bases, with 5 bases of the junction left unmatched. Germline V lookup: CDR1 SGHTA, CDR2 FQGNSA. The CDR3 loop is CASSLALGGGAGELFF. CDR3 nucleotides: TGTGCCAGCAGCTTAGCGCTAGGCGGGGGGGCCGGGGAGCTGTTTTTT.

The chain is built from TRBV5-4 and TRBJ2-7, with a tentative D call TRBD1 (6 bases). The V end lost 0 bases, the J end lost 2 bases, and 9 bases lay between the germline ends. The CDR3 spans 14 residues. Germline assignment: CDR1 SGHNT and CDR2 YYREEE (reference sequence). Written as DNA, the CDR3 is TGTGCCAGCAGCTTGGGGGACACCCCCTACGAGCAGTACTTC. Its protein product is CASSLGDTPYEQYF.

The chain combines TRBV6-6 with TRBJ2-1, with 7 bases lining up with TRBD2. Per germline, CDR1 MNHNY and CDR2 SVGAGI (reference sequence). This CDR3 is 16 amino acids long. With V trimmed by 4 bases and J by 0 bases, 6 bases remained unmatched. CDR3: CASSSSGKSSYNEQFF. DNA of the CDR3: TGTGCCAGCAGTTCAAGCGGGAAGAGCTCCTACAATGAGCAGTTCTTC.

This sequence joins TRBV7-3 and TRBJ2-7, with 14 bases fitting TRBD2. This CDR3 is built from 16 residues. Germline V lookup: CDR1 SGHTA, CDR2 FQGTGA. V gave up 2 bases and J gave up 3 bases; unmatched junction bases: 3. In DNA, the CDR3 is TGTGCCAGCAGCTTATGGACTAGCGGGGGGAACTACGAGCAGTACTTC. Amino acids: CASSLWTSGGNYEQYF.

The chain links TRBV5-1 to TRBJ2-1; the D gene is possibly TRBD1 (6 bases). Germline CDR1 SGHRS, CDR2 YFSETQ. Trimming took 4 bases from V and 2 from J, leaving 13 bases between them. This CDR3 has 15 residues. The CDR3 coding sequence is TGCGCCAGCAGCCCGGGACAAGCCCCCTACAATGAGCAGTTCTTC. Its translation: CASSPGQAPYNEQFF.

Here the CDR3 DNA reads TGTGCCAGCGGGGGACAGGGGGCGAACTATGGCTACACCTTC. Translated, it gives CASGGQGANYGYTF. The rearrangement links TRBV27 to TRBJ1-2, with 12 bases that match TRBD1. Germline CDR1 MNHEY, CDR2 SMNVEV (reference sequence). This CDR3 is built from 14 residues. The trim removed 8 bases at V and 2 bases at J, leaving 3 bases unmatched.

The gene calls are TRBV28 and TRBJ2-3; TRBD1 matches 8 bases. The CDR3 contains 15 residues. From germline, CDR1 is MDHEN and CDR2 SYDVKM. The V segment lost 6 bases and the J segment 0 bases; nucleotides outside the gene matches: 5. CDR3 sequence reads: CASSVDRASTDTQYF. The CDR3 bases are TGTGCCAGCAGCGTGGACAGGGCCAGCACAGATACGCAGTATTTT.

The chain carries TRBV5-6 and TRBJ2-1, with 7 bases identical to TRBD2. Germline CDR1 SGHDT, CDR2 YYEEEE. After removal of 4 bases from V and 3 bases from J, the junction contained 10 bases not matched to a gene. The length of the CDR3 is 16 residues. Here the CDR3 DNA reads TGTGCCAGCAGCCGGTCGGGACTAACACACTACAATGAGCAGTTCTTC. Protein product: CASSRSGLTHYNEQFF.

The rearrangement uses TRBV20-1 and TRBJ2-5, with TRBD1 identical over 8 bases. With the DNA end fitting TRBJ2-7 better, the J assignment may be wrong. From germline, CDR1 is DFQATT and CDR2 SNEGSKA (reference sequence). The CDR3 extends over 11 amino acids. CDR3 sequence (DNA): TGCAGTGCTATAGGACAGGGCGAGCAGTACTTC. Amino acid sequence: CSAIGQGEQYF.

The chain has TRBV2 and TRBJ2-1; no definite D call. Germline V gene lookup returns CDR1 SNHLY and CDR2 FYNNEI. Trimming cost V 8 bases and J 6 bases, with 20 bases left between them. The CDR3 sequence is 15 residues long. CDR3 nucleotide sequence: TGTGCCAGCGACCAGACCATAGAGGATGGCAATGAGCAGTTCTTC. Its translation: CASDQTIEDGNEQFF.

This rearrangement joins TRBV5-5 to TRBJ2-3; TRBD2 matches at 7 bases. The CDR3 extends over 17 amino acids. Germline V lookup: CDR1 SGHKS, CDR2 YYEKEE (reference sequence). The junction had 13 bases not matched to a gene; V was cut back by 3 bases and J by 3 bases. Here the CDR3 reads CASSSATGGIGTDTQYF. The CDR3 DNA follows: TGTGCCAGCAGCTCCGCCACCGGGGGGATTGGGACAGATACGCAGTATTTT.

The gene calls are TRBV28 and TRBJ2-3; 8 bases are a match to TRBD1. The V segment lost 1 base and the J segment 0 bases; nucleotides outside the gene matches: 3. Germline V gene lookup returns CDR1 MDHEN and CDR2 SYDVKM. There are 16 residues in the CDR3. The CDR3 region is CASSLFGQGSTDTQYF. DNA of the CDR3: TGTGCCAGCAGTTTATTTGGACAGGGTAGCACAGATACGCAGTATTTT.

The V call is TRBV28, the J call TRBJ1-5; no definite D call. CDR3 length equals 15 residues. CDR1 MDHEN and CDR2 SYDVKM come from the germline V gene. V was trimmed by 7 bases and J by 2 bases, leaving 15 bases between them. CDR3 in amino acids: CASNLPLRGNQPQHF. The CDR3, as DNA: TGTGCCAGCAACTTACCACTTCGGGGCAATCAGCCCCAGCATTTT.

Concerning this clone: This sample includes further DNA sequences coding for the same CDR3. V gene TRBV9 combines with J gene TRBJ1-2, with D possibly being TRBD1 (5 bases). V was trimmed by 0 bases and J by 8 bases, leaving 14 bases between them. CDR1 and CDR2 (germline): SGDLS, YYNGEE. This CDR3 region has 14 residues. The CDR3 loop reads CASSVDQGARGYTF. The CDR3 DNA reads as TGTGCCAGCAGCGTAGATCAAGGGGCGAGGGGCTACACCTTC.

The chain has TRBV27 and TRBJ1-4; the D is unclear. Trimming pared 3 bases from V and 12 bases from J, leaving 11 bases between. Germline assignment: CDR1 MNHEY and CDR2 SMNVEV (reference sequence). The CDR3 sequence is 12 residues long. The CDR3 region has the DNA TGTGCCAGCAGTTTCCGGACCGGGGAACTGTTTTTT. It is translated as CASSFRTGELFF.

Here the CDR3 reads CASSLALTGWIYGYTF. For the CDR3, the DNA is TGTGCCAGCAGCTTAGCGCTAACAGGTTGGATCTATGGCTACACCTTC. This sequence joins TRBV7-2 and TRBJ1-2; weak D call: TRBD1 (5 bases). V lost 0 bases and J 4 bases, leaving 15 bases between the germline ends. Per the germline V gene, CDR1 is SGHTA and CDR2 is FQGNSA. The CDR3 has 16 amino acids.

The chain couples TRBV11-3 to TRBJ1-1; no clear D. Trimming left V 2 bases short and J 4 bases short, with 14 bases between. This CDR3 is 15 amino acids long. Germline V gene sequence: CDR1 SGHNT, CDR2 YENEEA. In DNA form, the CDR3 reads TGTGCCAGCAGCTTAAACGGGGTTGTTGGCACTGAAGCTTTCTTT. Translated: CASSLNGVVGTEAFF.

This chain connects TRBV2 to TRBJ1-5, with D maybe TRBD1 (5 bases). This CDR3 region has 15 residues. The V gene's germline CDR1 is SNHLY and CDR2 FYNNEI. V lost 0 bases, J lost 4 bases, and 10 bases lay in between. This CDR3 is CASSEAGSGNQPQHF. The CDR3 coding sequence is TGTGCCAGCAGTGAAGCGGGGTCAGGGAATCAGCCCCAGCATTTT. Using reference TRBV2 and TRBJ1-5 for the parts outside the CDR3, the full variable domain is EPEVTQTPSHQVTQMGQEVILRCVPISNHLYFYWYRQILGQKVEFLVSFYNNEISEKSEIFDDQFSVERPDGSNFTLKIRSTKLEDSAMYFCASSEAGSGNQPQHFGDGTRLSIL.

This chain connects TRBV30 to TRBJ2-2, with D perhaps TRBD2 (5 bases). Germline V gene data show CDR1 as GTSNPN and CDR2 as SVGIG (reference sequence). CDR3 size: 13 residues. V shed 0 bases and J shed 7 bases, with 9 bases lying between them. The CDR3 here is CAWSVDAGGELFF. In DNA, the CDR3 is TGTGCCTGGAGTGTAGATGCGGGCGGGGAGCTGTTTTTT.